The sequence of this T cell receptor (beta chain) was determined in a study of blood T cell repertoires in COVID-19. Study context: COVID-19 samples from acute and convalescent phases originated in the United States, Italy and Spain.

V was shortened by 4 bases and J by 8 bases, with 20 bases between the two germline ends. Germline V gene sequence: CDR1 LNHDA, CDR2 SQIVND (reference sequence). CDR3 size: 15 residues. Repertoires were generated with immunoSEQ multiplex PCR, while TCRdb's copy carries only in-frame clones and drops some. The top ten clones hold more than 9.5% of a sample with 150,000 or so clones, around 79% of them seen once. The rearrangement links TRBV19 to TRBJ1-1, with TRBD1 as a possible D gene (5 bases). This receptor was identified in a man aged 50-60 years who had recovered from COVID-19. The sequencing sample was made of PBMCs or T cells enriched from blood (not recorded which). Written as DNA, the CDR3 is TGTGCCAGTAGTACGCTACCTACGGGGGAGCGGGAAGCTTTCTTT. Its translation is CASSTLPTGEREAFF.